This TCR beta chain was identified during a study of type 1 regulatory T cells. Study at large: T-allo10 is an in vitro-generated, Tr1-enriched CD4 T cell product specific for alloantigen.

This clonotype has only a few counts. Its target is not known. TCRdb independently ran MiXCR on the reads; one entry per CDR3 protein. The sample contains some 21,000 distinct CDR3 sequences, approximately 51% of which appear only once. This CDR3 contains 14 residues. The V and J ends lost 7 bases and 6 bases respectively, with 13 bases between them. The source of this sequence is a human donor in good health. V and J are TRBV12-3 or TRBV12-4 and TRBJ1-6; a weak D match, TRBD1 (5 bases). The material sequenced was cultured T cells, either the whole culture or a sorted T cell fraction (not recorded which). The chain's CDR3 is CASNKGRSNSPLHF. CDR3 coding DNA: TGTGCCAGCAACAAGGGACGTAGTAATTCACCCCTCCACTTT.